The rows below give T cell receptor beta chains drawn from one sample of a study of CD4 T cells in relation to SARS-CoV-2 and coronaviruses. No antigens are known for them. The method was immunoSEQ multiplex PCR; TCRdb's version includes in-frame clones alone and lacks a portion of them. This sample has more than 20,000 clones, with more than 65% found just once. Sequencing used CD4+ T cells from PBMCs, cultured in vitro. The receptor source for this set is a human donor in good health. Each CDR3 is given with its conserved first and last residue. D genes are given only for firm matches. Some rows mark clone size as missing; the rest say once, few, many or name a class of expanded clone.

d_call	clone_size	v_call	j_call	cdr3_nt	cdr3_aa
.	few	TRBV23-1	TRBJ1-3	TGCGCCAGCAAACCCCTCATAAGCTCTGGAAACACCATATATTTT	CASKPLISSGNTIYF
TRBD1	.	TRBV3-1/TRBV3-2	TRBJ2-7	TGTGCCAGCAGCCAATTTATCCCAGGAACCGGGACAGGGAGGGAGCAGTACTTC	CASSQFIPGTGTGREQYF
.	.	TRBV2	TRBJ2-1	TGTGCCAGCAGTGTCGACAAAAGCTCCTACAATGAGCAGTTCTTC	CASSVDKSSYNEQFF
TRBD1	few	TRBV14	TRBJ2-3	TGTGCCAGCAGCCCTAGAGGGGGCCCTACAGATACGCAGTATTTT	CASSPRGGPTDTQYF
.	.	TRBV7-3	TRBJ2-3	TGTGCCAGCAGCTTAATAGTGGGCGGGGGCACAGATACGCAGTATTTT	CASSLIVGGGTDTQYF
.	.	TRBV30	TRBJ1-2	TGTGCCTCAGCCCCAGGGGACTTCTATGGCTACACCTTC	CASAPGDFYGYTF
TRBD1	.	TRBV5-5	TRBJ1-6	TGTGCCAGCAGCTTCGGACAGGGGGAACGTTCCCTCCACTTT	CASSFGQGERSLHF
.	.	TRBV11-2	TRBJ1-2	TGTGCCAGCAGCTTGGGGACACCGAACTATGGCTACACCTTC	CASSLGTPNYGYTF
.	.	TRBV7-2	TRBJ1-1	TGTGCCAGCAGCCTTCACGGGGCAGGGAACACTGAAGCTTTCTTT	CASSLHGAGNTEAFF
.	.	TRBV19	TRBJ1-4	TGTGCTAGCTCCGAGGGGCGAAATGAAAAACTGTTTTTT	CASSEGRNEKLFF
TRBD1	.	TRBV9	TRBJ2-5	TGTGCCAGCACCAAACAGGGGGTCCAAGAGACCCAGTACTTC	CASTKQGVQETQYF
.	.	TRBV5-1	TRBJ2-4	TGCGCCAGCAGCTTGATGCCCGGACGTCGACAGATAGCCAAAAACATTCAGTACTTC	CASSLMPGRRQIAKNIQYF
.	.	TRBV2	TRBJ1-5	TGTGCCAGCAGTGGACAGTCGGGACGTCAGCCCCAGCATTTT	CASSGQSGRQPQHF
.	.	TRBV5-1	TRBJ1-5	TGCGCCAGCAGCCGGTTCCCCAATCAGCCCCAGCATTTT	CASSRFPNQPQHF
.	.	TRBV7-2	TRBJ2-3	TGTGCCAGCAGCAGAGCAGCGGATACGCAGTATTTT	CASSRAADTQYF
.	.	TRBV30	TRBJ2-3	TGTGCCTGGGAGGCAGGGTCAGATACGCAGTATTTT	CAWEAGSDTQYF
.	.	TRBV4-1	TRBJ2-1	TGCGCCAGCAGAGGCAGTTGGGTTCGGGCGGGATCCTACAATGAGCAGTTCTTC	CASRGSWVRAGSYNEQFF
TRBD2	.	TRBV7-7	TRBJ2-1	TGTGCTAGCAGCTTCCCCCCGCAGCGGGAGTTTGAGAATGAGCAGTTCTTC	CASSFPPQREFENEQFF
TRBD2	.	TRBV12-3/TRBV12-4	TRBJ2-3	TGTGCCAGCAGGCAGACTAGCGGGGATACGCAGTATTTT	CASRQTSGDTQYF
.	.	TRBV6-4	TRBJ2-1	TGTGCCAGCAGTCGACGGGAGATGGGCGACAATGAGCAGTTCTTC	CASSRREMGDNEQFF
TRBD1	few	TRBV7-8	TRBJ2-7	TGTGCCAGCAGCCCAAGGACAGGGGTGGCCGAGCAGTACTTC	CASSPRTGVAEQYF
TRBD2	once	TRBV4-3	TRBJ2-3	TGCGCCAGCAGCCAAGAGGCCAGCGGGGCCCCCGAAGTCACAGATACGCAGTATTTT	CASSQEASGAPEVTDTQYF
TRBD1	.	TRBV5-1	TRBJ1-3	TGCGCCAGCAGCTTGGGTTCGTACGACAGGGGGCCGGGGAACACCATATATTTT	CASSLGSYDRGPGNTIYF
.	.	TRBV5-4	TRBJ2-3	TGTGCCAGCAGCCTGGATCGGGGAAGCACAGATACGCAGTATTTT	CASSLDRGSTDTQYF
TRBD1	.	TRBV6-5	TRBJ1-6	TGTGCCAGCGGACAGGGGCCGGGAAATTCACCCCTCCACTTT	CASGQGPGNSPLHF
.	.	TRBV10-2	TRBJ2-3	TGCGCCAGCAGTGAGGGGTGGCTCGAGAAGCCCGATACGCAGTATTTT	CASSEGWLEKPDTQYF
.	once	TRBV10-1	TRBJ1-2	TGCGCCAGCACCCGCAGGGACCATCTTAATGGCTACACCTTC	CASTRRDHLNGYTF
.	.	TRBV7-2	TRBJ2-1	TGTGCCAGCAACATCAGAGGCTCCTACAATGAGCAGTTCTTC	CASNIRGSYNEQFF
TRBD1	.	TRBV2	TRBJ1-6	TGTGCCAGCATGGGGGGACAGCCGAATTCACCCCTCCACTTT	CASMGGQPNSPLHF
.	.	TRBV5-1	TRBJ1-5	TGCGCCAGCAGCTTGGGGGCCCGGGGGAGCAATCAGCCCCAGCATTTT	CASSLGARGSNQPQHF
.	.	TRBV30	TRBJ2-7	TGTGCCTGGAGTTCCGACAGGTTGAACGAGCAGTACTTC	CAWSSDRLNEQYF
TRBD2	.	TRBV11-1	TRBJ2-1	TGTGCCAGCAGCCCTCGACTAGCGGGAGATAATGAGCAGTTCTTC	CASSPRLAGDNEQFF
.	.	TRBV5-6	TRBJ2-5	TGTGCCAGCAGCTGGACAAGGGAGACCCAGTACTTC	CASSWTRETQYF
TRBD2	.	TRBV5-4	TRBJ2-1	TGTGCCAGCAGCCCAAGCGGGGGCTACCCCCCCTCCAATGAGCAGTTCTTC	CASSPSGGYPPSNEQFF
.	.	TRBV6-1	TRBJ2-3	TGTGCCAGCAGTGAAGCGCGCGACAGTTGGTGGGATACGCAGTATTTT	CASSEARDSWWDTQYF
.	.	TRBV6-2/TRBV6-3	TRBJ2-5	TGTGCCAGCAGCAGGACGGAGACCCAGTACTTC	CASSRTETQYF
TRBD2	.	TRBV5-1	TRBJ2-1	TGCGCCAGCAGCTGGACCGCTAGCGGGAGTTCAAATGAGCAGTTCTTC	CASSWTASGSSNEQFF
.	few	TRBV9	TRBJ2-1	TGTGCCAGCAGCGTAGGCGGGGCTCACAATGAGCAGTTCTTC	CASSVGGAHNEQFF
.	.	TRBV3-1/TRBV3-2	TRBJ1-5	TGTGCCAGCAGCCAAGATTTTGGCCGACCTAGCAATCAGCCCCAGCATTTT	CASSQDFGRPSNQPQHF
.	few	TRBV19	TRBJ1-3	TGTGCCAGTACTGGGGCCTCTGGAAACACCATATATTTT	CASTGASGNTIYF
.	few	TRBV2	TRBJ1-6	TGTGCCAGCAGTGATTGGGGGGCGATGCTGAATTCACCCCTCCACTTT	CASSDWGAMLNSPLHF
TRBD1	.	TRBV6-6	TRBJ1-1	TGTGCCAGCAGGCGAGGGGGCGCGAGTACTGAAGCTTTCTTT	CASRRGGASTEAFF
.	.	TRBV11-2	TRBJ1-2	TGTGCCAGCAGCAAAGAGAGCGGAGTGGCTTTTGGGGGCTACACCTTC	CASSKESGVAFGGYTF
.	few	TRBV5-4	TRBJ1-6	TGTGCCAGCAGCTTGGTGGGGGGCTCCTATAATTCACCCCTCCACTTT	CASSLVGGSYNSPLHF
.	.	TRBV5-4	TRBJ2-1	TGTGCCAGCAGCCCCTCTGCCGGGGCCTGGGCTGAGCAGTTCTTC	CASSPSAGAWAEQFF
.	.	TRBV18	TRBJ2-2	TGTGCCAGCTCACCGCGCAACACCGGGGAGCTGTTTTTT	CASSPRNTGELFF
TRBD2	few	TRBV4-2	TRBJ2-3	TGTGCCAGCAGCCAAGATGCGATTAGCGGGAGGGATACGCAGTATTTT	CASSQDAISGRDTQYF
.	.	TRBV3-1/TRBV3-2	TRBJ2-7	TGTGCCAGCAGCCACCAGGGGAGCTCCTACGAGCAGTACTTC	CASSHQGSSYEQYF
.	.	TRBV10-3	TRBJ2-7	TGTGCCACGAATCCCGGGGGTGCCTACGAGCAGTACTTC	CATNPGGAYEQYF
TRBD2	once	TRBV19	TRBJ2-7	TGTGCCAGTAGTTCCGGGGGGGCCTCCTACGAGCAGTACTTC	CASSSGGASYEQYF
.	.	TRBV29-1	TRBJ1-1	TGCAGCGTCCGCAACACAGGGTCTCGAGCTGAAGCTTTCTTT	CSVRNTGSRAEAFF
TRBD1	.	TRBV18	TRBJ2-7	TGTGCCAGCTCACCAGACATTGTCAGGGGGCAAGGCGAGCAGTACTTC	CASSPDIVRGQGEQYF
TRBD1	.	TRBV5-1	TRBJ2-1	TGCGCCAGCAGCCCAGGACAGGGAAGTGTCGATGAGCAGTTCTTC	CASSPGQGSVDEQFF
TRBD1	once	TRBV19	TRBJ1-5	TGTGCCAGTAGTCCTCAGAGACAGGGCTTTGGACAGCCCCAGCATTTT	CASSPQRQGFGQPQHF